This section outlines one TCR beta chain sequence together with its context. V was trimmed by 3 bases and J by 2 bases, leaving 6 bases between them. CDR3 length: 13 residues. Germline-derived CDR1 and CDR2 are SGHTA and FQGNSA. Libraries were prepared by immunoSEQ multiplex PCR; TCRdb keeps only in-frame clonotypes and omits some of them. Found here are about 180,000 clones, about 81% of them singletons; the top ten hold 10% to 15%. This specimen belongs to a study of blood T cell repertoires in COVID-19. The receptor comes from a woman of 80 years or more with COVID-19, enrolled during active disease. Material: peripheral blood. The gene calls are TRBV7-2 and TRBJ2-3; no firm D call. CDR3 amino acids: CASSFQSTDTQYF. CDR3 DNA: TGTGCCAGCAGCTTCCAATCCACAGATACGCAGTATTTT.